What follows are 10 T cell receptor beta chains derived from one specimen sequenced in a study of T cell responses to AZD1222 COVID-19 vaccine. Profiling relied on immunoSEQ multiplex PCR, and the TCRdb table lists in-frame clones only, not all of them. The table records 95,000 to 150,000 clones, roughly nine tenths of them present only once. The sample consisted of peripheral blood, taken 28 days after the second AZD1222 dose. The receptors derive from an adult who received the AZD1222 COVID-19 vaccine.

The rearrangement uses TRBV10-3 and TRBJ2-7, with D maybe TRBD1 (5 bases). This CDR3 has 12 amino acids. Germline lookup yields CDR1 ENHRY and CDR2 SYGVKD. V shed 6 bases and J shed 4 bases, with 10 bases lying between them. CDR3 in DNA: TGTGCCATCAGGGCAAGGGGTTACGAGCAGTACTTC. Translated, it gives CAIRARGYEQYF.

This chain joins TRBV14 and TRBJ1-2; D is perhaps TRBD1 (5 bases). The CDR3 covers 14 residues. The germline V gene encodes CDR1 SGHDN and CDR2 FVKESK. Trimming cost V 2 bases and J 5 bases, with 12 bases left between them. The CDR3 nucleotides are TGTGCCAGCAGCCAATTAACAGGAAGGTATGGCTACACCTTC. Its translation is CASSQLTGRYGYTF.

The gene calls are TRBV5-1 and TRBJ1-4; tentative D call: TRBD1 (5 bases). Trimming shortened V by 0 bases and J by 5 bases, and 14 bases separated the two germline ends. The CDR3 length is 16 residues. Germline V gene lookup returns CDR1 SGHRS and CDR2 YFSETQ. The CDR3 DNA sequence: TGCGCCAGCAGCTTGGCGCAGGCAGGGAGAAATGAAAAACTGTTTTTT. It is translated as CASSLAQAGRNEKLFF. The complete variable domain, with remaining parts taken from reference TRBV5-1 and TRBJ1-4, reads KAGVTQTPRYLIKTRGQQVTLSCSPISGHRSVSWYQQTPGQGLQFLFEYFSETQRNKGNFPGRFSGRQFSNSRSEMNVSTLELGDSALYLCASSLAQAGRNEKLFFGSGTQLSVL.

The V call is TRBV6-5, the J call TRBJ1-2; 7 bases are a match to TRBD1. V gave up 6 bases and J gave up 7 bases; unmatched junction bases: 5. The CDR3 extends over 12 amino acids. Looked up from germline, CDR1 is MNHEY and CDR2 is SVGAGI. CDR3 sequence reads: CASRDRFFGYTF. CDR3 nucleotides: TGTGCCAGCAGGGACAGGTTTTTTGGCTACACCTTC.

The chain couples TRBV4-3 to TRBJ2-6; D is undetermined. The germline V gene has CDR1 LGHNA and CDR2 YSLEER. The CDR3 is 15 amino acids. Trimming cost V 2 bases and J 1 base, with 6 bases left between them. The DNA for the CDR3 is TGCGCCAGCAGCCAACGTGCTTCTGGGGCCAACGTCCTGACTTTC. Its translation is CASSQRASGANVLTF.

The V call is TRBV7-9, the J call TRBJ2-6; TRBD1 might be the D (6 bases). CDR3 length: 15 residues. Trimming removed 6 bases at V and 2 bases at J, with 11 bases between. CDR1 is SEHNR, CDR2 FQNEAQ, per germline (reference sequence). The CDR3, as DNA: TGTGCCAGCAGGGACCAGGGGACTGGGGCCAACGTCCTGACTTTC. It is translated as CASRDQGTGANVLTF.

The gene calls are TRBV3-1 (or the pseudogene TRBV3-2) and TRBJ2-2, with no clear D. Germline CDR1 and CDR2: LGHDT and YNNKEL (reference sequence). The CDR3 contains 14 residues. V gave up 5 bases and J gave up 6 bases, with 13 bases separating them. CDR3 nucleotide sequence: TGTGCCAGCAGCACAAACCTAGGCGCCGGGGAGCTGTTTTTT. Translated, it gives CASSTNLGAGELFF.

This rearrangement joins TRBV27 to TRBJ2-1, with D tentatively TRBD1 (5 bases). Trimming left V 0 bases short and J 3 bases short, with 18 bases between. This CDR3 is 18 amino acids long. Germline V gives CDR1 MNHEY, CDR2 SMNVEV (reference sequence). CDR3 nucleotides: TGTGCCAGCAGTTTATCGATGGTAGGGCAGGGCCGCTACAATGAGCAGTTCTTC. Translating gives CASSLSMVGQGRYNEQFF.

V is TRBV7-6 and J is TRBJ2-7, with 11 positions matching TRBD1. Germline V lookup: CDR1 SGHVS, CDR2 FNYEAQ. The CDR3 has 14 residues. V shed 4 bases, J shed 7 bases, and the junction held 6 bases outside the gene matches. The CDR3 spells CASSSGTGGREQYF. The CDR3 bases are TGTGCCAGCAGCTCCGGGACAGGGGGACGGGAGCAGTACTTC.

The CDR3 loop is CASSLAGGHNEQFF. The CDR3 region has the DNA TGTGCCAGCAGCTTAGCGGGGGGGCACAATGAGCAGTTCTTC. The J gene is TRBJ2-1, the V gene TRBV11-2, with 8 bases lining up with TRBD2. Germline CDR1 and CDR2: SGHAT and FQNNGV. V lost 1 base and J lost 5; bases outside the gene matches: 1. This CDR3 has 14 residues.